This T cell receptor beta chain appears in the sequencing data of a study of blood T cell repertoires in COVID-19. Study context: The study drew acute and convalescent COVID-19 samples from the United States, Italy and Spain.

Germline CDR1 is LGHDT and CDR2 is YNNKEL (reference sequence). This CDR3 spans 15 amino acids. With 0 bases removed from V and 4 bases from J, the gap between germline ends came to 10 bases. Authors' analysis steps: Reference gene primer amplification yielded estimated nucleated cell counts. The method was immunoSEQ multiplex PCR; TCRdb's version includes in-frame clones alone and lacks a portion of them. For V, J and clone size, that table is used; D and trimming come from the DNA. This table has roughly 32,000 clones, 90% to 95% appearing once. The rearrangement joins TRBV3-1 (or the pseudogene TRBV3-2) to TRBJ1-5; TRBD1 is a possible D gene (6 bases). This clonotype originated in a man in his sixties with acute or convalescent COVID-19. Sequencing was done on a sample of peripheral blood. The CDR3 region is CASSQDVGQNQPQHF. CDR3 DNA sequence: TGTGCCAGCAGCCAAGATGTGGGACAAAATCAGCCCCAGCATTTT.